These T cell receptor beta chains were read from a single sample in a study of identical twins. TCRdb called the 5' RACE reads again in MiXCR, with one record for every CDR3 protein. The profile covers 1.5 million to 2 million distinct CDR3 sequences, with roughly 35% appearing a single time and 0.25% to 0.3% taken by the ten largest. The sample was cord blood. Receptor source: a newborn girl in good health. Both conserved end residues are part of each CDR3. A D gene is named only where the DNA matches it firmly. Part of the rows lack a size; the others show once, few, many or a class for expanded clones.

clone_size	d_call	v_call	j_call	cdr3_aa	cdr3_nt
-	TRBD2	TRBV12-3/TRBV12-4	TRBJ2-1	CASSFCSGRYYNEQFF	TGTGCCAGCAGTTTCTGTAGCGGGAGGTACTACAATGAGCAGTTCTTC
-	TRBD2	TRBV29-1	TRBJ2-3	CSVEDGVELAGDTDTQYF	TGCAGCGTTGAAGATGGGGTGGAACTAGCGGGAGACACAGATACGCAGTATTTT
few	-	TRBV27	TRBJ1-1	CASSLNSGGGAFF	TGTGCCAGCAGTTTAAATTCGGGCGGTGGAGCTTTCTTT
once	TRBD1	TRBV7-2	TRBJ1-2	CASSLASGTGSYGYTF	TGTGCCAGCAGCTTAGCGTCCGGGACAGGGAGTTATGGCTACACCTTC
few	-	TRBV15	TRBJ2-7	CATSRGTSYEQYF	TGTGCCACCAGCAGAGGCACGTCCTACGAGCAGTACTTC
-	-	TRBV19	TRBJ2-1	CASSPPAQNEQFF	TGTGCCAGTAGTCCTCCGGCGCAGAATGAGCAGTTCTTC
-	-	TRBV7-6	TRBJ2-3	CASSPGLYTDTQYF	TGTGCCAGCTCTCCGGGACTCTACACAGATACGCAGTATTTT
once	-	TRBV12-3/TRBV12-4	TRBJ2-7	CASSRDRVREYF	TGTGCCAGCAGCCGGGACCGAGTTCGGGAGTACTTC
-	TRBD1	TRBV28	TRBJ1-6	CASITGTGRSPLHF	TGTGCCAGCATCACCGGGACAGGTCGTTCACCCCTCCACTTT
-	-	TRBV11-2	TRBJ2-4	CASSLSQGYAKNIQYF	TGTGCCAGCAGCTTAAGTCAGGGGTACGCCAAAAACATTCAGTACTTC
-	-	TRBV27	TRBJ1-1	CASSLGVKTEAFF	TGTGCCAGCAGTTTGGGGGTGAAGACTGAAGCTTTCTTT
few	TRBD1	TRBV27	TRBJ1-5	CASSSRQGRNSNQPQHF	TGTGCCAGCAGTTCAAGACAGGGACGAAATAGCAATCAGCCCCAGCATTTT
-	-	TRBV5-1	TRBJ2-2	CASLGTANTGELFF	TGCGCCAGCCTGGGTACCGCGAACACCGGGGAGCTGTTTTTT
few	-	TRBV5-1	TRBJ2-3	CASSLDRSPTDTQYF	TGCGCCAGCAGCTTGGACAGGTCCCCCACAGATACGCAGTATTTT
-	-	TRBV28	TRBJ2-1	CASLSLGEQFF	TGTGCCAGCCTAAGTTTGGGTGAGCAGTTCTTC
-	-	TRBV7-9	TRBJ2-5	CSSSPQETQYF	TGTTCCAGCAGCCCGCAAGAGACCCAGTACTTC
many	-	TRBV2	TRBJ2-5	CAIGLLQETQYF	TGTGCCATCGGACTCCTCCAAGAGACCCAGTACTTC
-	-	TRBV5-1	TRBJ2-3	CATSEVRSDTRYF	TGCGCCACCTCCGAGGTCCGGTCAGATACGCGGTATTTT
-	-	TRBV7-9	TRBJ2-1	CASSLWPLGFNEQFF	TGTGCCAGCAGCTTATGGCCATTGGGGTTCAATGAGCAGTTCTTC
-	-	TRBV6-4	TRBJ2-1	CASSDGGEQFF	TGTGCCAGCAGTGACGGTGGTGAGCAGTTCTTC
few	-	TRBV6-5	TRBJ1-6	CASSYSKGEWVAYNSPLHF	TGTGCCAGCAGTTACTCGAAAGGGGAGTGGGTCGCCTATAATTCACCCCTCCACTTT
-	-	TRBV4-1	TRBJ1-2	CASSRTVGDGYTF	TGCGCCAGCAGCAGAACGGTTGGGGATGGCTACACCTTC
-	-	TRBV5-1	TRBJ1-2	CASSIHLGTTSYTF	TGCGCCAGCAGCATTCACCTCGGGACAACGAGCTACACCTTC
few	-	TRBV21-1	TRBJ2-7	CASSKDGGYEQYF	TGTGCCAGCAGCAAAGATGGCGGCTACGAGCAGTACTTC
-	-	TRBV7-2	TRBJ1-3	CASSLVGGASGNTIYF	TGTGCCAGCAGCTTAGTGGGGGGCGCCTCTGGAAACACCATATATTTT
few	TRBD2	TRBV3-1	TRBJ2-7	CASSQGPLAGTYEQYF	TGTGCCAGCAGCCAAGGGCCACTAGCGGGGACCTACGAGCAGTACTTC
-	TRBD2	TRBV20-1	TRBJ2-7	CSASGGAKAYEQYF	TGCAGTGCTAGCGGGGGGGCCAAGGCATACGAGCAGTACTTC
-	-	TRBV2	TRBJ1-5	CASRHREGGNQPQHF	TGTGCCAGCAGACACAGGGAGGGGGGCAATCAGCCCCAGCATTTT
once	TRBD1	TRBV20-1	TRBJ2-3	CSAREYDRGSTDTQYF	TGCAGTGCTAGAGAGTACGACAGGGGAAGCACAGATACGCAGTATTTT
-	-	TRBV6-1	TRBJ1-6	CASSESGNHSPLHF	TGTGCCAGCAGTGAATCAGGGAATCATTCACCCCTCCACTTT
few	TRBD2	TRBV2	TRBJ2-7	CASSETGLAYEQYF	TGTGCCAGCAGTGAAACCGGACTAGCCTACGAGCAGTACTTC
few	-	TRBV20-1	TRBJ1-2	CSGGLIYGYTF	TGCAGTGGAGGGCTTATCTATGGCTACACCTTC
-	-	TRBV7-8	TRBJ2-3	CASSLAPVRFSTDTQYF	TGTGCCAGCAGCTTAGCGCCGGTGCGGTTCAGCACAGATACGCAGTATTTT
few	TRBD2	TRBV20-1	TRBJ2-1	CSARSGSSGRYNEQFF	TGCAGTGCAAGATCCGGTTCTAGCGGGCGGTACAATGAGCAGTTCTTC
-	TRBD2	TRBV27	TRBJ2-1	CASSDKAGAPYNEQFF	TGTGCCAGCAGTGATAAAGCGGGGGCCCCCTACAATGAGCAGTTCTTC
once	TRBD1	TRBV2	TRBJ2-7	CASRVQGVPYEQYF	TGTGCCAGCAGGGTCCAGGGGGTCCCCTACGAGCAGTACTTC
many	-	TRBV27	TRBJ2-3	CASSSGGGNTQYF	TGTGCCAGCAGTTCCGGTGGTGGGAATACGCAGTATTTT
once	TRBD2	TRBV29-1	TRBJ2-3	CSVISLREVSTDTQYF	TGCAGCGTTATCTCTTTGCGGGAGGTTTCGACAGATACGCAGTATTTT
few	-	TRBV7-6	TRBJ1-1	CASSLEVVRGNTEAFF	TGTGCCAGCAGCTTGGAGGTCGTAAGGGGGAACACTGAAGCTTTCTTT
-	-	TRBV20-1	TRBJ2-3	CSALADTQYF	TGCAGTGCCCTTGCCGATACGCAGTATTTT
few	TRBD1	TRBV5-1	TRBJ2-7	CASSRSTGIVYEQYF	TGCGCCAGCAGCCGCTCGACAGGGATCGTCTACGAGCAGTACTTC
few	-	TRBV12-3/TRBV12-4	TRBJ2-1	CASRWLAPKQFF	TGTGCCAGCAGGTGGCTAGCGCCTAAGCAGTTCTTC
-	TRBD2	TRBV12-3/TRBV12-4	TRBJ2-5	CASSFWTSETQYF	TGTGCCAGCAGTTTCTGGACTAGCGAGACCCAGTACTTC
-	TRBD2	TRBV10-3	TRBJ2-7	CAISALAGEFYERYF	TGTGCCATCAGTGCCCTAGCGGGAGAGTTCTACGAGCGGTACTTC
-	-	TRBV12-3/TRBV12-4	TRBJ1-1	CASSPWRGAGNTEAFF	TGTGCCAGCAGCCCCTGGAGGGGGGCTGGAAACACTGAAGCTTTCTTT
few	-	TRBV14	TRBJ2-1	CASSQVLPYNEQFF	TGTGCCAGCAGCCAAGTGTTGCCTTACAATGAGCAGTTCTTC
few	-	TRBV21-1	TRBJ1-1	CASSIGQPNTEAFF	TGTGCCAGCAGCATAGGACAGCCGAACACTGAAGCTTTCTTT
few	TRBD2	TRBV7-8	TRBJ2-5	CASWQRGAFQETQYF	TGTGCCAGCTGGCAGCGGGGGGCTTTTCAAGAGACCCAGTACTTC
-	-	TRBV18	TRBJ1-4	CASSDGGRRLFF	TGTGCCAGCTCAGACGGGGGGCGGCGACTGTTTTTT
-	TRBD2	TRBV20-1	TRBJ2-3	CSARRLLAGWADTQYF	TGCAGTGCTAGGAGGCTCCTAGCGGGGTGGGCAGATACGCAGTATTTT
few	-	TRBV20-1	TRBJ1-2	CSARSGQGDGYTF	TGCAGTGCTAGGTCCGGACAAGGCGATGGCTACACCTTC
few	TRBD1	TRBV6-5	TRBJ1-6	CASSYFGQGNSPLHF	TGTGCCAGCAGTTACTTTGGACAGGGTAATTCACCCCTCCACTTT
many	TRBD1	TRBV20-1	TRBJ2-4	CSARTGNIQYF	TGCAGTGCTAGGACAGGGAACATTCAGTACTTC
-	-	TRBV5-6	TRBJ2-6	CASSLELGRISGANVLTF	TGTGCCAGCAGCTTGGAACTTGGCAGAATCTCTGGGGCCAACGTCCTGACTTTC
once	TRBD2	TRBV27	TRBJ2-5	CASSFWRGGETQYF	TGTGCCAGCAGTTTTTGGCGGGGGGGAGAGACCCAGTACTTC
-	TRBD2	TRBV2	TRBJ2-1	CASKGLAGGVSYNEQFF	TGTGCCAGCAAGGGACTAGCGGGGGGGGTCTCCTACAATGAGCAGTTCTTC
-	TRBD2	TRBV5-1	TRBJ2-5	CASSFRGLAGGKTQYF	TGCGCCAGCAGCTTTCGGGGACTAGCGGGAGGAAAGACCCAGTACTTC
few	TRBD1	TRBV14	TRBJ1-1	CASSRDRETEAFF	TGTGCCAGCAGCCGGGACAGGGAGACTGAAGCTTTCTTT
-	-	TRBV4-2	TRBJ2-7	CASSQDPPGITEQYF	TGTGCCAGCAGCCAAGATCCCCCCGGAATAACCGAGCAGTACTTC
many	-	TRBV11-2	TRBJ2-4	CASSLGTIQYF	TGTGCCAGCAGCTTAGGGACAATTCAGTACTTC